A few counts support the clone carrying this T cell receptor beta chain. Its antigen is undetermined. Unique molecular identifiers were present in the TCR beta cDNA libraries. TCRdb redid the calling of the PCR reads with MiXCR, one entry per CDR3 protein. This sample has fewer than 600,000 distinct CDR3 sequences, with roughly 45% found just once. The data stem from a study of post-analysis software for immune sequencing data. Study details: The study covered relapsing-remitting, secondary progressive and progressive-relapsing courses of multiple sclerosis. Study-level findings and limits: The authors found that F measure strongly co-clustered same-batch samples. Normalized Chao1 diversity in multiple sclerosis patients fell significantly below that of controls. Compared with controls, patients had more of about 5 TRBV segments, including TRBV5-6, TRBV5-1 and TRBV20-1.

This CDR3 has 14 amino acids. Trimming left V 2 bases short and J 1 base short, with 9 bases between. Specimen: blood. The sequence was obtained from a girl aged 10 to 17 with multiple sclerosis. This chain joins TRBV6-7 and TRBJ2-7; possible D gene TRBD2, 5 bases. TRBV6-7 is recorded as an ORF, its role being uncertain. This CDR3 reads CASSYHRTSYEQYF. The CDR3 nucleotides are TGTGCCAGCAGTTACCACCGGACTTCCTACGAGCAGTACTTC.